This is a list of T cell receptor beta chains from one sample in a study of regulatory T cells in long-lasting Graves disease. MiXCR, run by TCRdb on the multiplex PCR reads, gives a single entry per CDR3 protein. The data contain 350,000 to 500,000 distinct CDR3 sequences, roughly 23% of them singletons. Sequencing was performed on peripheral blood mononuclear cells (PBMCs), taken when the disease was refractory, from a patient treated with antithyroid drugs. These receptors were obtained from a female donor with Graves disease. Both conserved end residues are part of each CDR3. Fields, in order: CDR3 length, clone size, J gene, V gene, D gene, CDR3 protein, CDR3 DNA. D genes are given only for firm matches. Clone size, where shown, is once, few, many, or a class for clones that have expanded.

17,many,TRBJ2-5,TRBV28,TRBD2,CASKIPGTSGTQETQYF,TGTGCCAGCAAAATCCCAGGGACTAGCGGGACCCAAGAGACCCAGTACTTC
16,few,TRBJ2-5,TRBV4-1,TRBD1,CASSQGDRAYQETQYF,TGCGCCAGCAGCCAGGGGGACAGGGCGTACCAAGAGACCCAGTACTTC
14,NA,TRBJ1-2,TRBV9,NA,CASSVDGRDYGYTF,TGTGCCAGCAGCGTAGATGGCAGGGACTATGGCTACACCTTC
11,many,TRBJ1-1,TRBV7-9,NA,CASSLEGEAFF,TGTGCCAGCAGCTTAGAGGGTGAAGCTTTCTTT
15,many,TRBJ2-5,TRBV28,TRBD2,CASSRNLAGGETQYF,TGTGCCAGCAGTCGGAACCTAGCGGGGGGAGAGACCCAGTACTTC
14,NA,TRBJ2-7,TRBV12-3/TRBV12-4,NA,CASSFRLNQYEQYF,TGTGCCAGCAGTTTTAGACTAAACCAATACGAGCAGTACTTC
15,NA,TRBJ2-4,TRBV25-1,NA,CASSESGAGVNIQYF,TGTGCCAGCAGTGAAAGTGGCGCAGGGGTTAACATTCAGTACTTC
15,NA,TRBJ2-4,TRBV7-2,TRBD2,CASSFPGLASDIQYF,TGTGCCAGCAGCTTCCCCGGACTAGCCTCGGACATTCAGTACTTC
15,NA,TRBJ2-7,TRBV12-3/TRBV12-4,TRBD1,CASSLGGQGFYEQYF,TGTGCCAGCAGTTTAGGGGGACAGGGGTTTTACGAGCAGTACTTC
11,NA,TRBJ2-1,TRBV3-1,TRBD2,CASGRANEQFF,TGTGCCTCTGGGAGGGCTAATGAGCAGTTCTTC
14,many,TRBJ2-1,TRBV6-1,NA,CASTLDRSYNEQFF,TGTGCCAGCACTTTAGACCGTTCCTACAATGAGCAGTTCTTC
12,many,TRBJ1-1,TRBV2,NA,CASGRWNTEAFF,TGTGCCAGCGGACGGTGGAACACTGAAGCTTTCTTT
15,NA,TRBJ1-2,TRBV9,TRBD1,CASSVGQGDYYGYTF,TGTGCCAGCAGCGTCGGACAGGGAGATTACTATGGCTACACCTTC
14,few,TRBJ1-1,TRBV28,TRBD1,CASSFGQGTTEAFF,TGTGCCAGCAGTTTCGGACAGGGCACCACTGAAGCTTTCTTT
16,many,TRBJ2-7,TRBV27,TRBD2,CASSLEGTSGHYEQYF,TGTGCCAGCAGTTTAGAGGGGACTAGCGGACACTACGAGCAGTACTTC
15,many,TRBJ1-4,TRBV7-2,NA,CASSPVAQGIEKLFF,TGTGCCAGCAGCCCTGTGGCCCAGGGGATTGAAAAACTGTTTTTT
12,many,TRBJ2-5,TRBV11-2,NA,CASSSNDGTQYF,TGTGCCAGCAGCTCTAACGATGGGACCCAGTACTTC
13,many,TRBJ2-7,TRBV24-1,NA,CATSDPTEYEQYF,TGTGCCACCAGTGACCCGACGGAATACGAGCAGTACTTC
15,many,TRBJ1-6,TRBV28,NA,CASSRPGPKDSPLHF,TGTGCCAGCAGCAGACCGGGCCCCAAGGATTCACCCCTCCACTTT
14,NA,TRBJ2-5,TRBV5-1,TRBD1,CASSMGQGEETQYF,TGCGCCAGCAGCATGGGACAGGGGGAAGAGACCCAGTACTTC
15,few,TRBJ1-5,TRBV7-6,NA,CASSSGSGRDQPQHF,TGTGCCAGCAGCTCAGGATCGGGTCGTGATCAGCCCCAGCATTTT
15,few,TRBJ2-1,TRBV6-1,TRBD2,CASRGLADSYNEQFF,TGTGCCAGCCGAGGACTAGCGGACTCCTACAATGAGCAGTTCTTC
14,few,TRBJ1-2,TRBV25-1,TRBD1,CASAARDRVNGYTF,TGTGCCAGCGCCGCGCGGGACAGAGTCAATGGCTACACCTTC
15,many,TRBJ1-6,TRBV2,NA,CASRSGQIYNSPLHF,TGTGCCAGCAGATCTGGACAGATCTATAATTCACCCCTCCACTTT
13,many,TRBJ2-7,TRBV27,NA,CASSLSSAYEQYF,TGTGCCAGCAGTTTATCGTCCGCATACGAGCAGTACTTC
13,NA,TRBJ1-1,TRBV15,NA,CATSIPENTEAFF,TGTGCCACCAGCATCCCAGAGAACACTGAAGCTTTCTTT
16,NA,TRBJ2-5,TRBV4-1,NA,CASSTTPQTERETQYF,TGCGCCAGCAGCACGACCCCACAAACCGAGAGGGAGACCCAGTACTTC
15,few,TRBJ2-7,TRBV19,NA,CASSSSGPEFYEQYF,TGTGCCAGTAGTTCCTCCGGGCCCGAGTTCTACGAGCAGTACTTC
13,once,TRBJ2-1,TRBV20-1,NA,CSVQEGDYNEQFF,TGCAGTGTTCAAGAGGGGGATTACAATGAGCAGTTCTTC
15,NA,TRBJ2-3,TRBV5-1,NA,CASSLEVGSTDTQYF,TGCGCCAGCAGCTTGGAGGTCGGGAGCACAGATACGCAGTATTTT
11,many,TRBJ2-7,TRBV3-1,NA,CASSQGGEQYF,TGTGCCAGCAGTCAGGGTGGCGAGCAGTACTTC
14,NA,TRBJ2-3,TRBV2,TRBD2,CASNAAGEFDTQYF,TGTGCCAGCAACGCAGCGGGAGAATTCGATACGCAGTATTTT
16,few,TRBJ2-7,TRBV9,TRBD2,CASSVGSGLAGHEQYF,TGTGCCAGCAGCGTAGGGTCCGGACTAGCGGGACATGAGCAGTACTTC
15,NA,TRBJ1-1,TRBV11-2,NA,CASSLTPGLSTEAFF,TGTGCCAGCAGCTTAACCCCGGGACTGAGCACTGAAGCTTTCTTT
14,many,TRBJ2-5,TRBV12-3/TRBV12-4,NA,CASSWTHWEETQYF,TGTGCCAGCAGCTGGACCCACTGGGAGGAGACCCAGTACTTC
17,many,TRBJ2-2,TRBV9,NA,CASSVYGTTTDTGELFF,TGTGCCAGCAGCGTATATGGGACGACTACGGACACCGGGGAGCTGTTTTTT
14,NA,TRBJ1-5,TRBV6-1,TRBD1,CASRDAGGFQPQHF,TGTGCCAGCAGGGACGCAGGGGGCTTTCAGCCCCAGCATTTT
13,many,TRBJ2-5,TRBV6-1,TRBD1,CASTSTGHETQYF,TGTGCCAGCACCTCGACAGGGCACGAGACCCAGTACTTC
13,few,TRBJ2-5,TRBV19,NA,CASSIGGSKTQYF,TGTGCCAGTAGTATCGGTGGGAGCAAGACCCAGTACTTC
15,few,TRBJ1-5,TRBV20-1,TRBD1,CSATRDRGSNQPQHF,TGCAGTGCTACCCGGGACAGGGGTAGCAATCAGCCCCAGCATTTT
14,few,TRBJ2-2,TRBV27,TRBD2,CASRTGGRAGELFF,TGTGCCAGCAGAACAGGCGGGAGGGCCGGGGAGCTGTTTTTT
15,NA,TRBJ2-5,TRBV20-1,TRBD2,CSASRAGGFQETQYF,TGCAGTGCTAGTAGGGCGGGGGGTTTCCAAGAGACCCAGTACTTC
17,once,TRBJ2-3,TRBV27,NA,CASSPPPFGLKSDTQYF,TGTGCCAGCAGTCCACCTCCATTTGGCCTGAAATCAGATACGCAGTATTTT
16,many,TRBJ2-5,TRBV28,TRBD2,CASSTLSGRSQETQYF,TGTGCCAGCAGTACCCTTAGCGGGAGGAGCCAAGAGACCCAGTACTTC
15,NA,TRBJ2-1,TRBV11-3,TRBD1,CASSPRTGNHDEQFF,TGTGCCAGCAGCCCCCGGACAGGGAATCACGATGAGCAGTTCTTC
20,NA,TRBJ2-6,TRBV7-9,TRBD1,CASSLAGRDRAFSGANVLTF,TGTGCCAGCAGCTTAGCAGGCCGGGACAGGGCCTTCTCTGGGGCCAACGTCCTGACTTTC
17,NA,TRBJ1-3,TRBV28,NA,CASSIVARGPSGDTIYF,TGTGCCAGCAGTATCGTTGCACGGGGACCGTCTGGGGACACCATATATTTT
14,few,TRBJ2-7,TRBV4-1,NA,CASSQDASSHEQYF,TGCGCCAGCAGCCAAGATGCAAGCTCCCACGAGCAGTACTTC
14,many,TRBJ2-7,TRBV6-2/TRBV6-3,NA,CASGASTLRGEQYF,TGTGCCAGCGGGGCCAGCACCTTGAGGGGCGAGCAGTACTTC
14,many,TRBJ1-5,TRBV30,NA,CAWSGAYSNQPQHF,TGTGCCTGGAGCGGAGCTTATAGCAATCAGCCCCAGCATTTT
13,few,TRBJ2-7,TRBV6-1,TRBD2,CASSRLAAYEQYF,TGTGCCAGCAGTCGACTAGCGGCCTACGAGCAGTACTTC
13,many,TRBJ1-1,TRBV5-1,NA,CASSLPPNTEAFF,TGCGCCAGCAGCTTACCACCGAACACTGAAGCTTTCTTT
15,many,TRBJ2-2,TRBV5-1,TRBD1,CASSSTGGRTGELFF,TGCGCCAGCAGCTCCACAGGGGGCCGAACCGGGGAGCTGTTTTTT
15,NA,TRBJ1-5,TRBV20-1,NA,CSASGAGKSNQPQHF,TGCAGTGCTAGCGGAGCAGGGAAGAGCAATCAGCCCCAGCATTTT
12,many,TRBJ2-7,TRBV18,TRBD2,CASSPGLEEQYF,TGTGCCAGCTCACCGGGACTAGAGGAGCAGTACTTC
15,few,TRBJ2-7,TRBV28,NA,CASSDKRTISYEQYF,TGTGCCAGCAGCGATAAACGGACCATTTCTTACGAGCAGTACTTC
15,many,TRBJ1-1,TRBV2,NA,CASRSSSGRNTEAFF,TGTGCCAGCAGGTCTTCGTCAGGGCGGAACACTGAAGCTTTCTTT
12,many,TRBJ2-5,TRBV28,NA,CASNESGETQYF,TGTGCCAGCAACGAGAGCGGGGAGACCCAGTACTTC
14,few,TRBJ2-7,TRBV3-1,TRBD2,CASSQEGLAGEQYF,TGTGCCAGCAGCCAAGAAGGCCTAGCGGGAGAGCAGTACTTC